Listed here are 24 T cell receptor beta chains from one sample, sequenced in a study of blood T cells in healthy people across ages. The second PCR ran about 6 to 12 cycles with a sample-barcoded 5' primer and J-beta primers. TCRdb re-called the 5' RACE reads through MiXCR, storing one row per CDR3 protein. Of just over 800,000 distinct CDR3 sequences in the sample, roughly 60% were seen once. Source material: blood. The receptors originated from a man aged 25 to 45 in good health.

The V gene is TRBV12-3 or TRBV12-4, the J gene TRBJ2-3; a weak D match, TRBD2 (6 bases). The CDR3 totals 15 residues. V was trimmed by 1 base and J by 0 bases, leaving 8 bases between them. The CDR3 region is CASSLGSGSTDTQYF. The CDR3 DNA sequence: TGTGCCAGCAGTTTAGGGAGCGGGAGCACAGATACGCAGTATTTT.

This chain connects TRBV20-1 to TRBJ2-4; perhaps TRBD2 as D (6 bases). The J call may be wrong; the DNA end is better matched by TRBJ2-7. The length of the CDR3 is 14 residues. Germline-derived CDR1 and CDR2 are DFQATT and SNEGSKA (reference sequence). The CDR3 DNA reads TGCAGTGCTAGAGAACCCCCTGGGAGGAACGAGCAGTACTTC. This sequence encodes CSAREPPGRNEQYF.

The gene calls are TRBV29-1 and TRBJ2-7; TRBD1 matches at 8 bases. The CDR3 extends over 12 amino acids. From germline, CDR1 is SQVTM and CDR2 ANQGSEA. J lost 7 bases, V lost 4 bases, and 6 bases had no gene match. The CDR3 loop is CSVVDRAVEQYF. CDR3 coding DNA: TGCAGCGTTGTGGACAGGGCGGTAGAGCAGTACTTC.

A note on this clonotype: An end of the junction differs from the germline gene, which may be a read error. The gene calls are TRBV13 and TRBJ2-5; 7 bases fit TRBD1. CDR3 length: 15 residues. The V gene's germline CDR1 is PRHDT and CDR2 FYEKMQ (reference sequence). The DNA for the CDR3 is TGTGCCAGCAGCTTCGGGACAGTGTACCAAGAGACCCGGTACTTC. Its translation: CASSFGTVYQETRYF.

There are a few counts of this clonotype. This chain connects TRBV29-1 to TRBJ2-4; maybe TRBD1 (6 bases). This CDR3 is 13 amino acids long. Trimming took off 0 bases at V and 6 bases at J, with 9 bases between the two ends. Germline CDR1 is SQVTM and CDR2 is ANQGSEA. CDR3 sequence (DNA): TGCAGCGTTGAAGATCAAGGGGGAAACATTCAGTACTTC. This translates into CSVEDQGGNIQYF.

In this sample, this clonotype turned up many times. The chain employs TRBV28 and TRBJ2-5; the D is unclear. V lost 2 bases to trimming and J lost 1 base, with 5 bases between them. Per germline, CDR1 MDHEN and CDR2 SYDVKM. This CDR3 has 13 residues. The CDR3 bases are TGTGCCAGCAGTTTACGACTCCAAGAGACCCAGTACTTC. Its translation: CASSLRLQETQYF.

This clonotype was picked up one time. The chain has TRBV9 and TRBJ2-5; TRBD2 matches at 7 bases. Germline V gene lookup returns CDR1 SGDLS and CDR2 YYNGEE. This CDR3 has 16 residues. Unmatched junction bases numbered 13, after V lost 4 bases and J lost 4 bases. The CDR3 here is CASSPGTGGSLETQYF. CDR3 bases: TGTGCCAGCAGCCCGGGGACCGGGGGGTCCCTAGAGACCCAGTACTTC. The full variable domain, with the rest looked up from reference TRBV9 and TRBJ2-5, is DSGVTQTPKHLITATGQRVTLRCSPRSGDLSVYWYQQSLDQGLQFLIQYYNGEERAKGNILERFSAQQFPDLHSELNLSSLELGDSALYFCASSPGTGGSLETQYFGPGTRLLVL.

This clonotype was seen just once. The CDR3 DNA sequence: TGTGCCAGCAGTGGGGGCTCCTATAATTCACCCCTCCACTTT. It codes for CASSGGSYNSPLHF. This chain joins TRBV25-1 and TRBJ1-6, with no clear D. The germline gives CDR1 MGHDK, CDR2 SYGVNS. CDR3 length: 14 amino acids. Trimming cost V 4 bases and J 0 bases, with 4 bases left between them.

This clonotype has a handful of counts. The chain couples TRBV6-6 to TRBJ1-1, with 7 bases fitting TRBD1. Germline V gene sequence: CDR1 MNHNY, CDR2 SVGAGI (reference sequence). J gave up 4 bases and V 0 bases, and 8 bases lay outside the gene matches. The CDR3 covers 16 residues. The DNA of the CDR3 is TGTGCCAGCAGTTACTCGGCGAGGGGGCTTACCACTGAAGCTTTCTTT. This sequence encodes CASSYSARGLTTEAFF.

The gene calls are TRBV21-1 and TRBJ1-1; the table calls TRBD1, which could not be checked here. TRBV21-1 is deemed a pseudogene. The CDR3 is 14 amino acids. CDR3 nucleotides: TGTGCCAGCCTCGACAGGGATCCGAACACTGAAGCTTTCTTT. It specifies CASLDRDPNTEAFF.

This clonotype was counted between two and nine times. The chain couples TRBV4-2 to TRBJ1-1; D remains ambiguous. The germline gives CDR1 LGHNA, CDR2 YNFKEQ. The CDR3 consists of 13 residues. V gave up 10 bases and J gave up 3 bases, with 15 bases separating them. CDR3 sequence reads: CATKSPGHTEAFF. The CDR3 coding sequence is TGTGCCACCAAAAGTCCCGGGCACACTGAAGCTTTCTTT.

On this clonotype itself: Mismatch with germline at one junction end may stem from a read error. V usage is TRBV20-1 and J usage is TRBJ1-5; D is perhaps TRBD1 (6 bases). The CDR3 length is 14 residues. The germline gives CDR1 DFQATT, CDR2 SNEGSKA (reference sequence). In DNA form, the CDR3 reads TGCGGTGCTAGAGATCGAGCAGGGGATCAGCCCCAGCATTTT. Translated, it gives CGARDRAGDQPQHF.

This clonotype was counted once. The chain combines TRBV6-6 with TRBJ2-7, with 12 bases matching TRBD2. The closer fit of TRBJ2-5 to the DNA end suggests the J call may be wrong. This CDR3 has 15 amino acids. Germline values: CDR1 MNHNY, CDR2 SVGAGI (reference sequence). CDR3 sequence (DNA): TGTGCCAGCAGCCCCAGGACTAGCGGGGATGAGACCCAGTACTTC. Residues: CASSPRTSGDETQYF.

The rearrangement uses TRBV7-3 and TRBJ1-1, with a tentative D call TRBD1 (6 bases). CDR3 size: 16 residues. In germline, CDR1 is SGHTA, CDR2 FQGTGA. V shed 5 bases and J shed 0 bases, with 16 bases lying between them. The CDR3 sequence: CASSPQGTFLNTEAFF. The CDR3 coding sequence is TGTGCCAGCAGCCCCCAAGGGACATTCTTGAACACTGAAGCTTTCTTT.

This clonotype was counted between two and nine times. The chain links TRBV6-1 to TRBJ2-7; 8 positions match TRBD2. The germline CDR1 and CDR2 sequences are MNHNS and SASEGT. This CDR3 has 14 amino acids. With V trimmed by 7 bases and J by 2 bases, 7 bases remained unmatched. CDR3 residues: CASMFSGATYEQYF. In DNA, the CDR3 is TGTGCCAGCATGTTTAGCGGGGCTACCTACGAGCAGTACTTC.

This clonotype has a count of ten or more. The chain is built from TRBV29-1 and TRBJ1-2; 7 bases align to TRBD1. Germline V lookup: CDR1 SQVTM, CDR2 ANQGSEA. With 4 bases clipped from V and 3 bases from J, the junction kept 5 bases outside the gene matches. The CDR3 extends over 13 amino acids. The CDR3 loop reads CSVGTGADYGYTF. CDR3 nucleotides: TGCAGCGTTGGCACAGGGGCGGACTATGGCTACACCTTC.

This clonotype has at least ten counts. V and J are TRBV30 and TRBJ2-1, with D possibly TRBD2 on 6 matching bases. The CDR3 length is 15 residues. In germline, CDR1 is GTSNPN, CDR2 SVGIG (reference sequence). V shed 3 bases and J shed 2 bases, with 14 bases lying between them. The CDR3 DNA follows: TGTGCCTGGAGGGTTTTGGGGGGTACCTACAATGAGCAGTTCTTC. Translating it yields CAWRVLGGTYNEQFF.

The chain joins TRBV12-3 or TRBV12-4 to TRBJ2-1; a weak D match, TRBD2 (6 bases). This CDR3 has 15 amino acids. V lost 8 bases and J 3 bases, leaving 17 bases between the germline ends. The CDR3 here is CASSLRDSGYNEQFF. In nucleotides, the CDR3 is TGTGCCAGCTCCCTGCGGGACTCAGGCTACAATGAGCAGTTCTTC.

This chain links TRBV29-1 with TRBJ1-1, with D possibly TRBD1 on 5 matching bases. This CDR3 has 14 residues. Germline lookup yields CDR1 SQVTM and CDR2 ANQGSEA. V was pared by 7 bases and J by 0 bases, with 15 bases between. CDR3 nucleotide sequence: TGCAGCGCTAATCCGGGACCCATGAACACTGAAGCTTTCTTT. The encoded protein is CSANPGPMNTEAFF.

This clonotype has only one observation. J is TRBJ2-7 and V is TRBV5-1, with TRBD1 matching over 8 bases. V shed 4 bases and J 2 bases; nucleotides not matched to a gene: 8. Germline V gene sequence: CDR1 SGHRS, CDR2 YFSETQ. CDR3 length equals 15 residues. The CDR3 nucleotides are TGCGCCAGCAGCATAGGACAGGGAGGCCCCTACGAGCAGTACTTC. It specifies CASSIGQGGPYEQYF. Full variable domain (remainder filled in from reference TRBV5-1 and TRBJ2-7): KAGVTQTPRYLIKTRGQQVTLSCSPISGHRSVSWYQQTPGQGLQFLFEYFSETQRNKGNFPGRFSGRQFSNSRSEMNVSTLELGDSALYLCASSIGQGGPYEQYFGPGTRLTVT.

This clonotype was counted between two and nine times. At one end the junction does not follow the germline gene, possibly because of a read error. The CDR3 spells CASSLPGSSYEQYF. CDR3 DNA: TGTGCCAGCAGTTTACCAGGGAGCTCCTACGAGCAGTACTTC. This sequence joins TRBV5-1 and TRBJ2-7, with D perhaps TRBD1 or TRBD2 (5 bases each). Looked up from germline, CDR1 is SGHRS and CDR2 is YFSETQ. There are 14 residues in the CDR3.

The CDR3 region has the DNA TGTGCCAGCAGCGCTAGCGGGGGGGCGTCCGAGACCCAGTACTTC. Translating it yields CASSASGGASETQYF. The rearrangement uses TRBV5-6 and TRBJ2-5; 12 positions agree with TRBD2. The V and J ends lost 4 bases and 5 bases, in that order; junction bases with no gene match: 6. This CDR3 is 15 amino acids long. Per the germline V gene, CDR1 is SGHDT and CDR2 is YYEEEE.

The J gene is TRBJ1-2, the V gene TRBV19, with D possibly TRBD1 on 5 matching bases. This CDR3 has 15 amino acids. The germline V and J ends were trimmed by 1 base and 2 bases, with 11 bases remaining between them. Germline V CDR1 and CDR2: LNHDA, SQIVND (reference sequence). Here the CDR3 reads CASSIARGRNYGYTF. CDR3 DNA sequence: TGTGCCAGTAGTATAGCAAGGGGCCGAAACTATGGCTACACCTTC.

V and J are TRBV11-2 and TRBJ2-7; 11 bases map to TRBD2. From germline, CDR1 is SGHAT and CDR2 FQNNGV. V shed 6 bases and J 0 bases; nucleotides not matched to a gene: 7. This CDR3 contains 16 residues. For the CDR3, the DNA is TGTGCCAGCAGTCAGACTAGCGGGGCAGCCTCCTACGAGCAGTACTTC. Its translation: CASSQTSGAASYEQYF.